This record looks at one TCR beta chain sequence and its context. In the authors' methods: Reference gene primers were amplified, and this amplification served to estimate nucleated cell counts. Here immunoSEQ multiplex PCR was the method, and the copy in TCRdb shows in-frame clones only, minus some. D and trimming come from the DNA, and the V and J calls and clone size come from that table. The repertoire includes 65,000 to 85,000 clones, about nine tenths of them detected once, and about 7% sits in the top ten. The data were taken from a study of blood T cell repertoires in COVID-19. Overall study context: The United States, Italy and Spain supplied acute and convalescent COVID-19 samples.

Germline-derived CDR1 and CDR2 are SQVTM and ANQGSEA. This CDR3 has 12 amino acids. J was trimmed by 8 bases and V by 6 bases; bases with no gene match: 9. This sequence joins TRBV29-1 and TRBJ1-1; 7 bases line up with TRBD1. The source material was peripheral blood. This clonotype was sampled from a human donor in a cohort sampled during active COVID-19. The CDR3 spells CSVGTGAPEAFF. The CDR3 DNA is TGCAGCGTCGGTACAGGGGCGCCCGAAGCTTTCTTT.